The rows below give T cell receptor beta chains drawn from one sample of a study of T cell repertoires in cytomegalovirus infection. What these receptors recognize is not known. TCRdb recomputed calls from the reads with MiXCR, one row per CDR3 protein. The profile shows a few hundred thousand distinct CDR3 sequences, around 40% of them singletons. Sequencing was performed on cultured PBMCs, taken from culture after CMV antigen stimulation. All receptors come from a human donor in good health (CMV status not recorded). Some clones in this sample may be carry-over from other donors' samples. Each CDR3 is given with its conserved first and last residue.

v_gene: TRBV6-1; CDR3aa: CASTRDRTSSYNEQFF
v_gene: TRBV11-2; CDR3aa: CASSLYEGSYNEQFF
v_gene: TRBV19; CDR3aa: CASAEDRTNYGYTF
v_gene: TRBV10-3; CDR3aa: CAISGGGNTEAFF
v_gene: TRBV7-8; CDR3aa: CASSLYSDRQNEKLFF
v_gene: TRBV7-2; CDR3aa: CASSLSTYTDTQYF
v_gene: TRBV6-1; CDR3aa: CASSGRGYYNEQFF
v_gene: TRBV20-1; CDR3aa: CSATVTDTQYF
v_gene: TRBV10-3; CDR3aa: CATTGQASTDTQYF
v_gene: TRBV20-1; CDR3aa: CSASSGINEKLFF
v_gene: TRBV12-5; CDR3aa: CASGLVPGTGRNGYTF
v_gene: TRBV20-1; CDR3aa: CSGQFSYEQYF
v_gene: TRBV7-9; CDR3aa: CASSLAGNHNQPQHF
v_gene: TRBV9; CDR3aa: CASSVVGRATDTQYF
v_gene: TRBV4-1; CDR3aa: CASSSGTTLTSEQYF